This T cell receptor (beta chain) stems from a study of blood T cell repertoires in COVID-19. This clone was recorded once. An end of the junction does not agree with germline; a read error may underlie this. Germline V gene sequence: CDR1 PRHDT, CDR2 FYEKMQ (reference sequence). This CDR3 is 16 amino acids long. Original processing methods: From reference gene primer amplification, estimates of nucleated cell counts were derived. The assay was immunoSEQ multiplex PCR, and TCRdb's table has in-frame clones only and misses some. Clone size and V and J calls were adopted from that table, with D and trimming inferred from the DNA. The repertoire holds approximately 260,000 clones, approximately 88% seen once, with more than 8.5% in the top ten.

Sequences were obtained from peripheral blood. The genes are TRBV13 and TRBJ2-7, with TRBD1 identical over 8 bases. This receptor was identified in a woman in her 70s with COVID-19, enrolled during active disease. The CDR3 DNA is TGTGCCAGCAGCCCGCCCCCCGGACAGGGCCTCTACAAGCAGTACTTC. This sequence encodes CASSPPPGQGLYKQYF.